This is a list of T cell receptor beta chains from one sample in a study of Tregs in tolerant kidney transplant recipients. Here immunoSEQ multiplex PCR was the method, and the copy in TCRdb shows in-frame clones only, minus some. The sample gives tens of thousands of clones, approximately 89% of which show up once; 3.5% to 4% is in the top ten. Here the sequenced sample was CD4+ T cells from blood (PBMCs), taken 6 months after the transplant. These receptors originate from a human patient who received a combined kidney and bone marrow transplant. Some T cells may arise from the graft donor. The CDR3 runs from the conserved cysteine through the conserved F or W. Each record gives: CDR3 protein, CDR3 DNA, clone size, J gene, V gene, D gene, CDR3 length. D genes are given only for firm matches. Not every row has a clone size; where given, it reads once, few, many or a size class.

CATSRGELAVTDTQYF | TGTGCCACCAGCAGAGGCGAACTAGCGGTCACAGATACGCAGTATTTT | NA | TRBJ2-3 | TRBV15 | TRBD2 | 16
CASSPRTGYEKLFF | TGTGCCAGCAGCCCCCGGACAGGGTATGAAAAACTGTTTTTT | NA | TRBJ1-4 | TRBV7-2 | TRBD1 | 14
CATRQGTEGYTF | TGTGCCACGCGACAGGGAACGGAGGGCTACACCTTC | NA | TRBJ1-2 | TRBV15 | TRBD1 | 12
CASRQGVLSYNEQFF | TGTGCCAGCAGACAAGGGGTTCTCTCCTACAATGAGCAGTTCTTC | NA | TRBJ2-1 | TRBV7-2 | NA | 15
CASSRSSGSYEQYF | TGTGCCAGCAGCCGCTCTAGCGGGAGCTACGAGCAGTACTTC | NA | TRBJ2-7 | TRBV7-6 | TRBD2 | 14
CASSSGQDNYGYTF | TGCGCCAGCAGCTCGGGACAGGATAACTATGGCTACACCTTC | NA | TRBJ1-2 | TRBV5-1 | TRBD1 | 14
CSARQGSPLHF | TGCAGTGCTAGGCAGGGATCCCCCCTCCACTTT | NA | TRBJ1-6 | TRBV20-1 | NA | 11
CASSLTGRANNEQFF | TGTGCCAGCAGCTTAACGGGCAGGGCAAACAATGAGCAGTTCTTC | NA | TRBJ2-1 | TRBV7-9 | NA | 15
CASKQGMGSPLHF | TGTGCCAGCAAGCAGGGGATGGGCTCACCCCTCCACTTT | NA | TRBJ1-6 | TRBV2 | NA | 13
CASSPGTDYEQYF | TGTGCCAGCTCACCAGGGACAGACTACGAGCAGTACTTC | once | TRBJ2-7 | TRBV18 | TRBD1 | 13
CASSLESGSYDTQYF | TGCGCCAGCAGCTTGGAAAGCGGGAGCTATGATACGCAGTATTTT | few | TRBJ2-3 | TRBV5-1 | TRBD2 | 15
CASSPGAEAFF | TGTGCCAGCAGTCCGGGGGCTGAAGCTTTCTTT | NA | TRBJ1-1 | TRBV28 | NA | 11
CASSYSGVNTGELFF | TGTGCCAGCAGCTATAGCGGGGTGAACACCGGGGAGCTGTTTTTT | NA | TRBJ2-2 | TRBV11-3 | TRBD2 | 15
CAISLTGGAHNEQFF | TGTGCCATCAGTTTGACAGGGGGCGCCCACAATGAGCAGTTCTTC | NA | TRBJ2-1 | TRBV10-3 | TRBD1 | 15
CASSVLDKTYGYTF | TGTGCCAGCAGCGTACTGGACAAAACCTATGGCTACACCTTC | NA | TRBJ1-2 | TRBV9 | NA | 14
CASSFGGTNYGYTF | TGCGCCAGCAGCTTTGGGGGGACTAACTATGGCTACACCTTC | NA | TRBJ1-2 | TRBV5-1 | NA | 14
CAINPGQGDEKLFF | TGTGCCATCAATCCGGGACAGGGGGATGAAAAACTGTTTTTT | NA | TRBJ1-4 | TRBV10-3 | TRBD1 | 14
CASSPRDSVYNEQFF | TGTGCCAGCTCACCACGCGACAGCGTCTACAATGAGCAGTTCTTC | NA | TRBJ2-1 | TRBV18 | NA | 15
CASSLYSDTEAFF | TGTGCCAGCAGCCTCTATTCGGACACTGAAGCTTTCTTT | once | TRBJ1-1 | TRBV11-3 | NA | 13
CASSLERGARYEQYF | TGTGCCAGCAGCTTAGAGCGGGGGGCCCGCTACGAGCAGTACTTC | once | TRBJ2-7 | TRBV7-2 | TRBD2 | 15
CASCARGGNSPLHF | TGTGCCAGTTGCGCCAGGGGAGGGAATTCCCCCCTCCACTTT | NA | TRBJ1-6 | TRBV6-1 | NA | 14
CASSPATGQDPFSYEQYF | TGCGCCAGCAGTCCGGCAACCGGACAGGACCCCTTCTCCTACGAGCAGTACTTC | NA | TRBJ2-7 | TRBV23-1 | TRBD1 | 18
CASGDRWNTEAFF | TGTGCCTCAGGGGACAGATGGAACACTGAAGCTTTCTTT | NA | TRBJ1-1 | TRBV10-3 | TRBD1 | 13
CASSHRGRPEAFF | TGTGCCAGTAGTCACCGGGGAAGACCAGAAGCTTTCTTT | NA | TRBJ1-1 | TRBV19 | NA | 13
CASSLVGTVTNEKLFF | TGTGCCAGCAGCCTGGTGGGGACAGTAACTAATGAAAAACTGTTTTTT | NA | TRBJ1-4 | TRBV7-9 | TRBD1 | 16
CASSYDRPYEQYF | TGTGCCAGCAGTTACGACAGACCCTACGAGCAGTACTTC | once | TRBJ2-7 | TRBV6-6 | NA | 13
CASSSPMTGGNEKLFF | TGTGCCAGCAGCTCCCCCATGACAGGGGGTAATGAAAAACTGTTTTTT | NA | TRBJ1-4 | TRBV7-8 | TRBD1 | 16
CASTQTGGNSGANVLTF | TGTGCCAGCACACAGACAGGGGGAAACTCTGGGGCCAACGTCCTGACTTTC | NA | TRBJ2-6 | TRBV18 | TRBD1 | 17
CAWIPRPGGGLGGYTF | TGTGCCTGGATACCACGCCCTGGGGGAGGTCTAGGAGGCTACACCTTC | NA | TRBJ1-2 | TRBV30 | NA | 16